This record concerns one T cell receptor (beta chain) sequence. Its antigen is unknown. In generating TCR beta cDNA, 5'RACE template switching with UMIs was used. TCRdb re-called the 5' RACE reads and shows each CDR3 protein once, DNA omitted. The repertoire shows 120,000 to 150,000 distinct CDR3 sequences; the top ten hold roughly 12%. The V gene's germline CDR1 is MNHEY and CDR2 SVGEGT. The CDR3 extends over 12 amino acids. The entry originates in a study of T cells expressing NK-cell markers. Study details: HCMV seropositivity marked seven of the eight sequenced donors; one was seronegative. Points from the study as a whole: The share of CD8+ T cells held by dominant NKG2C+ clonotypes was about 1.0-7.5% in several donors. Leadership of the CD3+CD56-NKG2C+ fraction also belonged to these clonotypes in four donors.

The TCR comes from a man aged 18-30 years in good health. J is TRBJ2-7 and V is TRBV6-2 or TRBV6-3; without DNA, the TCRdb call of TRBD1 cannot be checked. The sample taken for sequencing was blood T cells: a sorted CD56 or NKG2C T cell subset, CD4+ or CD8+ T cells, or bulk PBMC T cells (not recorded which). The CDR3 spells CASRPRAYEQYF.